This T cell receptor (beta chain) came from a study of regulatory T cells in long-lasting Graves disease. Findings of the study overall: New patients shared over 800 public clonotypes, fewer than the 2,500 to 3,500 shared by persistent patients.

Regarding this clonotype: Antigen: not known.

Germline CDR1 is SGHKS and CDR2 is YYEKEE (reference sequence). Trimming left V 2 bases short and J 4 bases short, with 18 bases between. CDR3 size: 17 residues. Construction of the TCR beta libraries employed iRepertoire HTBI primers in conjunction with Arm-PCR of CDR3 regions. TCRdb independently ran MiXCR on the multiplex PCR reads; one entry per CDR3 protein. The table lists a few hundred thousand distinct CDR3 sequences, roughly 21% of them singletons. Time point denoted: persistent/refractory GD, antithyroid drugs over 5 years with positive TRAb. The TCR library used RNA extracted from PBMCs. The sequencing here drew on peripheral blood mononuclear cells (PBMCs), taken when the disease was refractory, from a patient treated with antithyroid drugs. The receptor was derived from a female donor with Graves disease. This chain connects TRBV5-5 to TRBJ2-2, with D possibly TRBD1 on 6 matching bases. In nucleotides, the CDR3 is TGTGCCAGCAGCTTCATCAGCGGACAGTCGATCACCGGGGAGCTGTTTTTT. As protein: CASSFISGQSITGELFF.